These 4 T cell receptor beta chains were sequenced from one sample in a study of cytomegalovirus exposure and HLA in healthy donors. PCR primers comprised 60 Vbeta and 13 Jbeta primers. Assay: immunoSEQ multiplex PCR; the TCRdb copy retains only in-frame clones and omits some. This sample has about 120,000 clones, with about 75% found just once. Sequencing used PBMCs. The receptors here all came from a woman between 40 and 50 years old in good health and CMV-seropositive.

V usage is TRBV6-1 and J usage is TRBJ2-3; 8 bases line up with TRBD2. V trimming: 3 bases; J trimming: 3 bases; junction bases outside the gene matches: 5. Germline V gene data show CDR1 as MNHNS and CDR2 as SASEGT. This CDR3 has 15 residues. The CDR3 reads CASSERRGATDTQYF. DNA for the CDR3: TGTGCCAGCAGTGAGAGGCGGGGGGCGACAGATACGCAGTATTTT.

The chain employs TRBV5-1 and TRBJ2-3, with D possibly TRBD1 on 6 matching bases. Germline CDR1 is SGHRS and CDR2 is YFSETQ. V was trimmed by 3 bases and J by 5 bases, leaving 13 bases between them. This CDR3 has 14 amino acids. As DNA, the CDR3 is TGCGCCAGCAGCTATACTTTAGGGGGAGATACGCAGTATTTT. Its protein product is CASSYTLGGDTQYF.

The chain links TRBV7-2 to TRBJ2-7; D gene ambiguous. The CDR3 runs to 14 residues. Germline CDR1 is SGHTA and CDR2 is FQGNSA. V was trimmed by 2 bases and J by 1 base, leaving 9 bases between them. CDR3 coding DNA: TGTGCCAGCAGCTTACAGCGTCAGTCCTACGAGCAGTACTTC. Amino acid sequence: CASSLQRQSYEQYF.

The V gene is TRBV7-2, the J gene TRBJ1-6; D not certain. The CDR3 extends over 15 amino acids. The ends were cut back, 5 bases at V and 7 bases at J, with 15 bases in the middle. Germline CDR1 and CDR2: SGHTA and FQGNSA. In DNA, the CDR3 is TGTGCCAGCAGCCTAGGGAAAGAGGCGAATTCACCCCTCCACTTT. Residues: CASSLGKEANSPLHF.